This TCR beta chain was captured in a study of blood T cell repertoires in COVID-19. Turning to the study itself: Samples of COVID-19 (acute and convalescent) were obtained from the United States, Italy and Spain. Sources were T cells, B-cell-depleted T cells, or PBMCs; the material itself was cDNA or gDNA.

Donors in Cohort 3 who had recovered were those with two negative PCRs, healthcare professional clearance, or resolution of their symptoms. Clones were read by immunoSEQ multiplex PCR, and TCRdb kept only the in-frame ones, dropping some. The table has more than 200,000 clones, 70% to 90% seen once. The CDR3 has 15 amino acids. Germline-derived CDR1 and CDR2 are WSHSY and SAAADI. Trimming removed 7 bases at V and 1 base at J, with 13 bases between. The receptor was derived from a man between 25 and 39 years old who had recovered from COVID-19. Sequenced sample: PBMCs or T cells enriched from blood (not recorded which). The rearrangement links TRBV10-2 to TRBJ2-2; TRBD2 might be the D (5 bases). CDR3: CASIAGSVNTGELFF. In nucleotides, the CDR3 is TGCGCCAGCATAGCTGGTAGCGTGAACACCGGGGAGCTGTTTTTT.